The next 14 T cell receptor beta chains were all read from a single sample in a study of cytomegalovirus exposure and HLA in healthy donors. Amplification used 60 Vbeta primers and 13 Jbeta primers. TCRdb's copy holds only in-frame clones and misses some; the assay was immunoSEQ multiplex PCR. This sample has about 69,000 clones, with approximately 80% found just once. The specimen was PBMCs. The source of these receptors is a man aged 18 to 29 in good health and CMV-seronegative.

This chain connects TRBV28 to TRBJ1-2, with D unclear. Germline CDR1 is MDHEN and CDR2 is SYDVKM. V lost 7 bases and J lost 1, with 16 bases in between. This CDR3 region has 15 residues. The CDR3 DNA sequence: TGTGCCAGCACCCCTGGAGGGAAACATAACTATGGCTACACCTTC. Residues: CASTPGGKHNYGYTF.

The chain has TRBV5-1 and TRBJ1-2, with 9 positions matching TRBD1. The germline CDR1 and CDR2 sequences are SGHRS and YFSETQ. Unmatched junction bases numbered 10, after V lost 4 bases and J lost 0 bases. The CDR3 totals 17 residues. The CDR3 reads CASSVRRDRVSNYGYTF. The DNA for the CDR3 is TGCGCCAGCAGCGTGCGACGGGACAGGGTATCTAACTATGGCTACACCTTC.

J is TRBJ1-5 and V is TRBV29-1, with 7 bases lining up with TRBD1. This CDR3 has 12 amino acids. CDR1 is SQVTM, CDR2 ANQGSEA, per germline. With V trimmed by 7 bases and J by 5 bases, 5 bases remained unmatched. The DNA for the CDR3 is TGCAGCGCTGGGGACAGTTATCAGCCCCAGCATTTT. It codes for CSAGDSYQPQHF.

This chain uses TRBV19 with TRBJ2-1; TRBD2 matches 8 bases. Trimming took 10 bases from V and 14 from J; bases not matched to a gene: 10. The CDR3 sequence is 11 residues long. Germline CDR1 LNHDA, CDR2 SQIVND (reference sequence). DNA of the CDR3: TGTGCCACCGCATCCGGGACTAGAGAGTTCTTC. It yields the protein CATASGTREFF.

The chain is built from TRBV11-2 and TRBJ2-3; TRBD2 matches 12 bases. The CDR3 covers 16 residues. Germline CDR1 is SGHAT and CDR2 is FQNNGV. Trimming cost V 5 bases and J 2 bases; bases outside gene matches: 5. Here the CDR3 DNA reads TGTGCCAGCAGCGCGACTAGCGGGGGAGACACAGATACGCAGTATTTT. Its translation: CASSATSGGDTDTQYF.

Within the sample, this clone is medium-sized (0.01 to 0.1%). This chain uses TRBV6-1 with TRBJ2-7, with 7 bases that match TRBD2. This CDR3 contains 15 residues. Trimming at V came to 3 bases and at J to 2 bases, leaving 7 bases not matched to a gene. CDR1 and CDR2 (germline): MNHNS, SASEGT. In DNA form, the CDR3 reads TGTGCCAGCAGTGACTGGGGGGGTGACACCTACGAGCAGTACGTC. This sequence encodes CASSDWGGDTYEQYV.

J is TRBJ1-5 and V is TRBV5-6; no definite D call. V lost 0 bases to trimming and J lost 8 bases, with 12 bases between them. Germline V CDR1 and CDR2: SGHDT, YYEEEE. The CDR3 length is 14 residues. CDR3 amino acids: CASSLVRTVKPQHF. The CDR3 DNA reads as TGTGCCAGCAGCTTGGTTCGAACAGTAAAGCCCCAGCATTTT. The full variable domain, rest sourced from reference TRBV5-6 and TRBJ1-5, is DAGVTQSPTHLIKTRGQQVTLRCSPKSGHDTVSWYQQALGQGPQFIFQYYEEEERQRGNFPDRFSGHQFPNYSSELNVNALLLGDSALYLCASSLVRTVKPQHFGDGTRLSIL.

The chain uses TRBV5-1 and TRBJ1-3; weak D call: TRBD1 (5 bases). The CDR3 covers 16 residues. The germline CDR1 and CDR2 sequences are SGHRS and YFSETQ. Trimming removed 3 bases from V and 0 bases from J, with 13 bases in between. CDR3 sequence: CASSSLSGGSGNTIYF. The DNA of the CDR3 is TGCGCCAGCAGCTCCCTCAGCGGGGGCTCTGGAAACACCATATATTTT.

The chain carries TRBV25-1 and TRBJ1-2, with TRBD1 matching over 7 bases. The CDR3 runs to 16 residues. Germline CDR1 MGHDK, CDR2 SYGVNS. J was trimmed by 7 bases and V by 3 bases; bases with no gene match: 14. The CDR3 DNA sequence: TGTGCCAGCAGTGACTCCCCAGGGGGTGGCTTGGGTGGCTACACCTTC. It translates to CASSDSPGGGLGGYTF.

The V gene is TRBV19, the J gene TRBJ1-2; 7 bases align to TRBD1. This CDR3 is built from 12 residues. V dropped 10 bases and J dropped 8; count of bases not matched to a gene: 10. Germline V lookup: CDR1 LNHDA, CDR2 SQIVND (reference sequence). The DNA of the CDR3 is TGTGCCACCCCGACAGGGTGGGGAGGCTACACCTTC. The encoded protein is CATPTGWGGYTF.

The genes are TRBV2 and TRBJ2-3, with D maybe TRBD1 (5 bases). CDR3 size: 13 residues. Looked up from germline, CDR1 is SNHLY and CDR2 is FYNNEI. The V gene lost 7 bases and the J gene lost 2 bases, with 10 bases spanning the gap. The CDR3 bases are TGTGCCAGCACTTGGGGCCACACAGATACGCAGTATTTT. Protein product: CASTWGHTDTQYF.

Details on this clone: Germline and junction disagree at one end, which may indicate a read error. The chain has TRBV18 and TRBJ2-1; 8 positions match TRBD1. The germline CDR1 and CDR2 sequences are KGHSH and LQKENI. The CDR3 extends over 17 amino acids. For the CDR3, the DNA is TGTGCCAGCTCACCACCTCGACAGGGGCAAGGGGACAATGGGCAGTTCTTC. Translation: CASSPPRQGQGDNGQFF.

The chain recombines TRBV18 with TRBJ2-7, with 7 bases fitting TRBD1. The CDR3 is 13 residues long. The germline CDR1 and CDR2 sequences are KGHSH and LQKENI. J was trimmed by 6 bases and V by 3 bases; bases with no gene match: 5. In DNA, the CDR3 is TGTGCCAGCTCACCCGACAGGGCGACCGAGCAGTACTTC. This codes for CASSPDRATEQYF.

The CDR3 DNA follows: TGTGCCAGCAGTGTAGGTCTAGCGGGGGGGCGGGTCCAAGAGACCCAGTACTTC. The encoded protein is CASSVGLAGGRVQETQYF. The V and J genes are TRBV2 and TRBJ2-5; 12 bases map to TRBD2. Losses at the gene ends were 4 bases for V and 1 base for J; bases not matched to a gene: 10. CDR1 and CDR2 from the germline V gene are SNHLY and FYNNEI. The CDR3 length is 18 residues.